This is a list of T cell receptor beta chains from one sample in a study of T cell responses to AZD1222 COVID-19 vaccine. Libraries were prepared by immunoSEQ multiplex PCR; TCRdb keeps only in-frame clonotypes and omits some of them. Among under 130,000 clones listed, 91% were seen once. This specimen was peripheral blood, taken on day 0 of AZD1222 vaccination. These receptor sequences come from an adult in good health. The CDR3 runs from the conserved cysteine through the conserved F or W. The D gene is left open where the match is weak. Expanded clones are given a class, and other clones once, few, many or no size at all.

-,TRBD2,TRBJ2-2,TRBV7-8,CASSPSGGAPGELFF,TGTGCCAGCAGCCCCTCGGGGGGAGCACCCGGGGAGCTGTTTTTT
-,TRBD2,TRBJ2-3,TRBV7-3,CASSAGAGATDTQYF,TGTGCCAGCAGCGCCGGAGCGGGAGCCACAGATACGCAGTATTTT
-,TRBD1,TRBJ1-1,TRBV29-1,CSVPGQGLWEAFF,TGCAGCGTTCCGGGACAGGGGTTATGGGAAGCTTTCTTT
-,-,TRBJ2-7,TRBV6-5,CASGREVGMVYEQYF,TGTGCCAGCGGAAGGGAAGTGGGAATGGTTTACGAGCAGTACTTC
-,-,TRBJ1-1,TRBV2,CASSEEGAGEGTEAFF,TGTGCCAGCAGTGAAGAAGGGGCAGGGGAGGGCACTGAAGCTTTCTTT
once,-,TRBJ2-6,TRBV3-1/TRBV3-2,CASSQDRGFSGANVLTF,TGTGCCAGCAGCCAAGATCGGGGTTTCTCTGGGGCCAACGTCCTGACTTTC
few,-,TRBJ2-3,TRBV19,CASSIGGGGTDTQYF,TGTGCCAGTAGTATAGGCGGAGGGGGCACAGATACGCAGTATTTT
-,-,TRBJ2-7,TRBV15,CATSRDRSANSYEQYF,TGTGCCACCAGCAGAGATCGCAGCGCCAACTCCTACGAGCAGTACTTC
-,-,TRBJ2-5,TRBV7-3,CASTQTSGETQYF,TGTGCCAGCACCCAGACTAGTGGGGAGACCCAGTACTTC
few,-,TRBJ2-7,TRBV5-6,CASSLRQSYEQYF,TGTGCCAGCAGCTTGAGGCAGTCCTACGAGCAGTACTTC
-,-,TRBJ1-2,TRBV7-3,CASSFEPSSGYTF,TGTGCCAGCAGCTTTGAGCCGTCCTCTGGCTACACCTTC
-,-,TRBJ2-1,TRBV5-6,CASSLVLINEQFF,TGTGCCAGCAGCTTGGTCCTCATCAATGAGCAGTTCTTC
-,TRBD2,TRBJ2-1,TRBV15,CATSRDLAGRQNEQFF,TGTGCCACCAGCAGAGATCTAGCGGGAAGACAGAATGAGCAGTTCTTC
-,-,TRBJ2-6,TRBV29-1,CSVEGQGGSGANVLTF,TGCAGCGTTGAAGGACAGGGAGGCTCTGGGGCCAACGTCCTGACTTTC
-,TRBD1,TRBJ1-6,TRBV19,CASRQQGNNSPLHF,TGTGCCAGTAGACAACAGGGGAATAATTCACCCCTCCACTTT
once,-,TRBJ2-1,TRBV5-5,CASSFDGGQGNEQFF,TGTGCCAGCAGCTTCGATGGGGGTCAGGGCAATGAGCAGTTCTTC
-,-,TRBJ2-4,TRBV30,CAWSPRWDIQYF,TGTGCCTGGAGCCCGAGGTGGGACATTCAGTACTTC
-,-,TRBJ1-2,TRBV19,CASNDRGAGDGYTF,TGTGCCAGTAATGATCGGGGGGCAGGCGATGGCTACACCTTC
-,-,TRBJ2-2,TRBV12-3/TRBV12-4,CASSFRNTGELFF,TGTGCCAGCAGTTTCAGAAACACCGGGGAGCTGTTTTTT
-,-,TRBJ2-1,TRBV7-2,CASSLGLSEQFF,TGTGCCAGCAGCTTAGGACTCAGTGAGCAGTTCTTC
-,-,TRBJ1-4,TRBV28,CASSWRDLREKLFF,TGTGCCAGCAGTTGGAGGGACCTGCGTGAAAAACTGTTTTTT
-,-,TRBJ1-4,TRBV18,CASSPSPNEKLFF,TGTGCCAGCTCACCATCCCCCAACGAAAAACTGTTTTTT
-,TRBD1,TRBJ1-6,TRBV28,CASSVRQGNNSPLHF,TGTGCCAGCAGCGTTAGACAGGGCAATAATTCACCCCTCCACTTT
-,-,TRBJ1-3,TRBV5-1,CASSLRSSGNTIYF,TGCGCCAGCAGCCTCAGAAGCTCTGGAAACACCATATATTTT
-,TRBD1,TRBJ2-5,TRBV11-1,CASSQGQGGWKTQYF,TGTGCCAGCAGCCAGGGACAGGGAGGGTGGAAGACCCAGTACTTC
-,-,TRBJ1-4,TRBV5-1,CASSFRGEKLFF,TGCGCCAGCAGCTTCCGGGGCGAAAAACTGTTTTTT
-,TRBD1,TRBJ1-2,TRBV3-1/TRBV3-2,CASSQVGTGENYGYTF,TGTGCCAGCAGCCAAGTAGGCACAGGGGAAAACTATGGCTACACCTTC
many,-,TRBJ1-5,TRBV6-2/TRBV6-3,CASSWEGQNQPQHF,TGTGCCAGCAGTTGGGAAGGACAAAATCAGCCCCAGCATTTT
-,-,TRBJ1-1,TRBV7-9,CASSSSGPRVTEAFF,TGTGCCAGCAGCTCCTCGGGACCCAGAGTCACTGAAGCTTTCTTT
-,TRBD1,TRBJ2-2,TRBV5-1,CASSSGTGSTGELFF,TGCGCCAGCAGCTCAGGGACAGGATCCACCGGGGAGCTGTTTTTT
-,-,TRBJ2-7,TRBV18,CASSRAAGRNEQYF,TGTGCCAGCTCCCGAGCGGCAGGGCGAAACGAGCAGTACTTC
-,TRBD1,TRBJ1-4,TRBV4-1,CASSQPLAGTGNEKLFF,TGCGCCAGCAGCCAACCCCTCGCCGGGACAGGGAATGAAAAACTGTTTTTT
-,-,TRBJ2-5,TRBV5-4,CASSSSGTPVGTQYF,TGTGCCAGCAGCTCCAGCGGGACACCGGTCGGGACCCAGTACTTC
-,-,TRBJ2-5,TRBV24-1,CATSEGTSGSWRTQYF,TGTGCCACCAGTGAGGGGACTTCGGGATCCTGGAGGACCCAGTACTTC
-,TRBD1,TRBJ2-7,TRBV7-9,CASSWTGGDEQYF,TGTGCCAGCAGCTGGACAGGGGGCGACGAGCAGTACTTC